The 30 T cell receptor beta chains presented below share a single source sample, sequenced in a study of T cells in Graves' hyperthyroidism and ophthalmopathy. RNA transcripts were the template for amplifying TCR beta CDR3 regions. The HTBI primer set drove a first-round RT-PCR of the TCR CDR3. TCRdb redid the calling of the multiplex PCR reads with MiXCR, one entry per CDR3 protein. The data show 500,000 to 750,000 distinct CDR3 sequences, 14% seen once. Material: blood. Source of these receptors: a woman aged 18-35 years with Graves' ophthalmopathy.

Notes on this clonotype: A much larger clone differs by one base, so this may be a read error. This chain uses TRBV20-1 with TRBJ2-7; the D is unclear. The ends were cut back, 0 bases at V and 2 bases at J, with 11 bases in the middle. CDR1 and CDR2 from the germline V gene are DFQATT and SNEGSKA (reference sequence). The CDR3 is 14 residues long. The CDR3: CSARESAYPYEQYF. CDR3 nucleotide sequence: TGCAGTGCTAGAGAAAGCGCATACCCCTACGAGCAGTACTTC.

This clonotype was recorded many times. V gene TRBV9 combines with J gene TRBJ2-3; D unclear. Germline lookup yields CDR1 SGDLS and CDR2 YYNGEE. Trimming cost V 4 bases and J 2 bases, with 17 bases left between them. The CDR3 contains 16 residues. The CDR3 spells CASSSFGTYHTDTQYF. Here the CDR3 DNA reads TGTGCCAGCAGCTCCTTCGGAACCTACCACACAGATACGCAGTATTTT. Using reference TRBV9 and TRBJ2-3 for the parts outside the CDR3, the full variable domain is DSGVTQTPKHLITATGQRVTLRCSPRSGDLSVYWYQQSLDQGLQFLIQYYNGEERAKGNILERFSAQQFPDLHSELNLSSLELGDSALYFCASSSFGTYHTDTQYFGPGTRLTVL.

V usage is TRBV24-1 and J usage is TRBJ2-2; 7 bases align to TRBD1. The CDR3 has 17 residues. Germline CDR1 reads KGHDR; CDR2 reads SFDVKD. Trimming at V came to 3 bases and at J to 2 bases, leaving 8 bases not matched to a gene. The CDR3 is CATSDPGQATNTGELFF. Here the CDR3 DNA reads TGTGCCACCAGTGATCCCGGACAGGCTACCAACACCGGGGAGCTGTTTTTT.

This clonotype occurred many times. The chain uses TRBV7-2 and TRBJ1-1; D possibly corresponds to TRBD1 (6 bases). The CDR3 runs to 14 residues. The V gene lost 6 bases and the J gene lost 3 bases, with 14 bases spanning the gap. Per the germline V gene, CDR1 is SGHTA and CDR2 is FQGNSA. As DNA, the CDR3 is TGTGCCAGCAGTTCACAGGGCCAACACACTGAAGCTTTCTTT. This sequence encodes CASSSQGQHTEAFF.

This clonotype showed up many times. The gene calls are TRBV2 and TRBJ2-2; D may be TRBD2 (6 bases). The V end was cut by 8 bases, the J end by 3 bases, with 13 bases between. Germline loops: CDR1 SNHLY, CDR2 FYNNEI. This CDR3 contains 14 residues. The CDR3 bases are TGTGCCAGCGGGCTAAGGGAGGACACCGGGGAGCTGTTTTTT. This translates into CASGLREDTGELFF.

The chain links TRBV20-1 to TRBJ1-6; TRBD1 matches at 8 bases. Losses at the gene ends were 4 bases for V and 7 bases for J; bases not matched to a gene: 6. Germline V CDR1 and CDR2: DFQATT, SNEGSKA (reference sequence). This CDR3 is built from 14 residues. Written as DNA, the CDR3 is TGCAGTGCTACAACCGGGACAGGCAATTCACCCCTCCACTTT. It encodes CSATTGTGNSPLHF.

The chain joins TRBV3-1 to TRBJ2-7; TRBD1 might be the D (6 bases). With 3 bases removed from V and 0 bases from J, the gap between germline ends came to 12 bases. Germline assignment: CDR1 LGHDT and CDR2 YNNKEL (reference sequence). The CDR3 consists of 15 residues. The CDR3 nucleotides read TGTGCCAGCAGCCACTCCGGGACACTCTCCTACGAGCAGTACTTC. Protein: CASSHSGTLSYEQYF.

This clonotype was seen repeatedly, ten times or more. This chain uses TRBV2 with TRBJ2-7; 8 nucleotides agree with TRBD1. Germline V CDR1 and CDR2: SNHLY, FYNNEI. CDR3 length equals 16 residues. V lost 5 bases, J lost 0 bases, and 9 bases stayed unmatched. The CDR3 spells CASSPLRQGTSYEQYF. DNA of the CDR3: TGTGCCAGCAGTCCCCTCCGACAGGGGACCTCCTACGAGCAGTACTTC.

The gene calls are TRBV15 and TRBJ2-2; the match to TRBD2 covers 14 bases. After removal of 3 bases from V and 4 bases from J, the junction contained 13 bases not matched to a gene. This CDR3 region has 20 residues. Germline assignment: CDR1 LNHNV and CDR2 YYDKDF (reference sequence). The DNA of the CDR3 is TGTGCCACCAGCAGGGATAGGACTAGCGGGAGGCCGCGGGGCACCGGGGAGCTGTTTTTT. Translation gives CATSRDRTSGRPRGTGELFF.

This clonotype was recorded at least ten times. The V call is TRBV2, the J call TRBJ2-2, with 12 positions matching TRBD2. This CDR3 contains 14 residues. Germline V lookup: CDR1 SNHLY, CDR2 FYNNEI. V lost 7 bases, J lost 6 bases, and 3 bases stayed unmatched. As DNA, the CDR3 is TGTGCCAGCATGCTAGCGGGAGGGGCCGGGGAGCTGTTTTTT. The encoded protein is CASMLAGGAGELFF. Full variable domain (outside the CDR3, taken from reference TRBV2 and TRBJ2-2): EPEVTQTPSHQVTQMGQEVILRCVPISNHLYFYWYRQILGQKVEFLVSFYNNEISEKSEIFDDQFSVERPDGSNFTLKIRSTKLEDSAMYFCASMLAGGAGELFFGEGSRLTVL.

This rearrangement joins TRBV20-1 to TRBJ2-1, with 8 bases fitting TRBD2. Germline V gene lookup returns CDR1 DFQATT and CDR2 SNEGSKA (reference sequence). This CDR3 contains 15 residues. The J segment lost 3 bases and the V segment lost 4 bases, leaving 8 bases of the junction unmatched. In DNA form, the CDR3 reads TGCAGTGCTACCTCCGGGACTAGTATCTACAATGAGCAGTTCTTC. This encodes CSATSGTSIYNEQFF.

As to this clonotype: Since a much larger clone is just one base distant, this may be a read error. This chain joins TRBV13 and TRBJ2-7; D tentatively reads TRBD1 or TRBD2 (5 bases each). V dropped 8 bases and J dropped 4 bases, with 18 bases sitting between them. This CDR3 is built from 14 residues. The germline V gene has CDR1 PRHDT and CDR2 FYEKMQ (reference sequence). The CDR3 here is CASCLRDETYEQYF. CDR3 in DNA: TGTGCCAGCTGCCTTCGGGACGAAACTTACGAGCAGTACTTC.

As concerns this clonotype: A read error is possible here, since a much larger clone lies one base away. The V and J genes are TRBV13 and TRBJ2-1; D perhaps matches TRBD2 (6 bases). The CDR3 length is 14 residues. CDR1 and CDR2 from the germline V gene are PRHDT and FYEKMQ (reference sequence). Trimming took 3 bases from V and 4 from J, leaving 10 bases between them. The CDR3 loop is CASSLPTRYNEQFF. The CDR3 coding sequence is TGTGCCAGCAGCTTGCCGACTAGGTACAATGAGCAGTTCTTC.

The CDR3 reads CASSVPGQYDNEQFF. CDR3 coding DNA: TGTGCCAGCAGCGTACCGGGACAATATGACAATGAGCAGTTCTTC. The chain is built from TRBV9 and TRBJ2-1; possible D gene TRBD1, 6 bases. V lost 1 base to trimming and J lost 5 bases, with 13 bases between them. The length of the CDR3 is 15 residues. Looked up from germline, CDR1 is SGDLS and CDR2 is YYNGEE.

This clonotype was observed many times. V is TRBV7-9 and J is TRBJ2-1, with TRBD2 matching over 8 bases. Looked up from germline, CDR1 is SEHNR and CDR2 is FQNEAQ (reference sequence). The CDR3 length is 14 residues. The junction had 6 bases not matched to a gene; V was cut back by 6 bases and J by 5 bases. The DNA for the CDR3 is TGTGCCAGCAGTCCCCCGGGACTAGACAATGAGCAGTTCTTC. This sequence encodes CASSPPGLDNEQFF.

This clonotype showed up many times. The chain joins TRBV9 to TRBJ2-7; D possibly matches TRBD1 or TRBD2 (5 bases each). Germline CDR1 and CDR2: SGDLS and YYNGEE. The CDR3 contains 14 residues. Trimming left V 3 bases short and J 2 bases short, with 12 bases between. The CDR3 sequence: CASSARDGTYEQYF. The CDR3 region has the DNA TGTGCCAGCAGCGCCCGGGACGGGACCTACGAGCAGTACTTC.

This clonotype was recorded at least ten times. The chain couples TRBV5-1 to TRBJ2-1, with D perhaps TRBD2 (6 bases). Per germline, CDR1 SGHRS and CDR2 YFSETQ. There are 14 residues in the CDR3. With 0 bases removed from V and 5 bases from J, the gap between germline ends came to 9 bases. The CDR3 is CASSLGTNNNEQFF. The DNA for the CDR3 is TGCGCCAGCAGCTTGGGGACTAACAACAATGAGCAGTTCTTC.

The chain joins TRBV29-1 to TRBJ2-1; D is undetermined. CDR1 and CDR2 (germline): SQVTM, ANQGSEA. There are 14 residues in the CDR3. V was shortened by 4 bases and J by 4 bases, with 14 bases between the two germline ends. The CDR3 DNA sequence: TGCAGCGTTGTTTTGGCTAGTCCTTACAATGAGCAGTTCTTC. Amino acids: CSVVLASPYNEQFF.

V usage is TRBV29-1 and J usage is TRBJ2-7; D unclear. The ends were cut back, 6 bases at V and 5 bases at J, with 17 bases in the middle. The CDR3 runs to 13 residues. The germline V gene encodes CDR1 SQVTM and CDR2 ANQGSEA. The CDR3 protein is CSVAAALSNEQYF. In nucleotides, the CDR3 is TGCAGCGTAGCCGCCGCACTGTCCAACGAGCAGTACTTC.

This clonotype was observed at least ten times. The chain uses TRBV11-2 and TRBJ2-7; either TRBD1 or TRBD2 may supply D (6 bases each). With 3 bases removed from V and 6 bases from J, the gap between germline ends came to 21 bases. CDR3 size: 16 residues. CDR1 and CDR2 from the germline V gene are SGHAT and FQNNGV. The CDR3 is CASSFPEGGSQSEQYF. CDR3 nucleotide sequence: TGTGCCAGCAGCTTCCCCGAGGGGGGTTCTCAGAGCGAGCAGTACTTC. The full variable domain, completed using reference TRBV11-2 and TRBJ2-7, is EAGVAQSPRYKIIEKRQSVAFWCNPISGHATLYWYQQILGQGPKLLIQFQNNGVVDDSQLPKDRFSAERLKGVDSTLKIQPAKLEDSAVYLCASSFPEGGSQSEQYFGPGTRLTVT.

This clonotype was seen ten or more times. This chain links TRBV12-3 or TRBV12-4 with TRBJ1-2; D is unresolved. The length of the CDR3 is 14 residues. V lost 5 bases to trimming and J lost 2 bases, with 12 bases between them. The CDR3 DNA reads TGTGCCAGCAGTCGAGGGCATATCAACTATGGCTACACCTTC. As protein: CASSRGHINYGYTF.

This clonotype was counted many times. The chain links TRBV3-1 to TRBJ2-1, with D possibly being TRBD1 (5 bases). CDR1 and CDR2 (germline): LGHDT, YNNKEL (reference sequence). The CDR3 extends over 17 amino acids. The V and J ends lost 0 bases and 0 bases respectively, with 12 bases between them. CDR3 region: CASSQDRAESSYNEQFF. In DNA form, the CDR3 reads TGTGCCAGCAGCCAAGACAGGGCGGAGAGCTCCTACAATGAGCAGTTCTTC.

This clonotype was counted ten times or more. The chain is built from TRBV2 and TRBJ2-4; D remains ambiguous. V was clipped by 6 bases and J by 0 bases, with 9 bases between them. The CDR3 contains 14 residues. Germline V CDR1 and CDR2: SNHLY, FYNNEI. The chain's CDR3 is CASRISLAKNIQYF. The DNA of the CDR3 is TGTGCCAGCAGAATCTCACTAGCCAAAAACATTCAGTACTTC.

This clonotype was recorded at least ten times. V gene TRBV27 combines with J gene TRBJ2-7; a weak D match, TRBD1 (6 bases). The V end was cut by 5 bases, the J end by 5 bases, with 19 bases between. CDR3 size: 15 residues. Germline values: CDR1 MNHEY, CDR2 SMNVEV (reference sequence). The CDR3 is CASSALRDIPNEQYF. For the CDR3, the DNA is TGTGCCAGCAGTGCGCTTCGGGACATCCCTAACGAGCAGTACTTC.

This clonotype came up many times. V gene TRBV28 combines with J gene TRBJ1-2; 8 bases are a match to TRBD1. CDR3 length equals 15 residues. CDR1 MDHEN and CDR2 SYDVKM come from the germline V gene. J was trimmed by 4 bases and V by 3 bases; bases with no gene match: 7. CDR3 bases: TGTGCCAGCAGTTTGGCCAAGACAGGGGCCTATGGCTACACCTTC. Translating gives CASSLAKTGAYGYTF.

The chain carries TRBV30 and TRBJ2-1, with a possible D match to TRBD2 (6 bases). Trimming shortened V by 3 bases and J by 0 bases, and 21 bases separated the two germline ends. In germline, CDR1 is GTSNPN, CDR2 SVGIG (reference sequence). The length of the CDR3 is 18 residues. Here the CDR3 reads CAWSRYRTNPSSYNEQFF. The CDR3 DNA is TGTGCCTGGAGCCGCTATCGGACTAATCCGAGCTCCTACAATGAGCAGTTCTTC.

In its sample, this clonotype was seen a few times. The chain recombines TRBV7-9 with TRBJ2-2; 11 bases match TRBD1. Germline V CDR1 and CDR2: SEHNR, FQNEAQ (reference sequence). The CDR3 extends over 13 amino acids. V shed 5 bases, J shed 7 bases, and the junction held 0 bases outside the gene matches. CDR3 sequence reads: CASSGTGGGELFF. CDR3 coding DNA: TGTGCCAGCAGCGGGACAGGGGGCGGGGAGCTGTTTTTT.

This clonotype was seen many times. The chain couples TRBV27 to TRBJ2-3; 7 bases map to TRBD2. There are 15 residues in the CDR3. V shed 3 bases and J 8 bases; nucleotides not matched to a gene: 11. The germline V gene has CDR1 MNHEY and CDR2 SMNVEV (reference sequence). CDR3 DNA sequence: TGTGCCAGCAGTTTCCAGGGACTATTCCCAGCTACGCAGTATTTT. Translation: CASSFQGLFPATQYF.

This chain connects TRBV19 to TRBJ1-3; D is undetermined. The CDR3 runs to 14 residues. Trimming shortened V by 6 bases and J by 0 bases, and 9 bases separated the two germline ends. Per the germline V gene, CDR1 is LNHDA and CDR2 is SQIVND (reference sequence). CDR3 DNA: TGTGCCAGTAGAAACGGTGCCTCTGGAAACACCATATATTTT. Encoded protein: CASRNGASGNTIYF.

Many counts were recorded for this clonotype. The V call is TRBV27, the J call TRBJ2-7; D uncertain. The CDR3 loop spans 15 amino acids. Germline V gene data show CDR1 as MNHEY and CDR2 as SMNVEV (reference sequence). Trimming took 0 bases from V and 3 from J, leaving 12 bases between them. CDR3 amino acids: CASSLSVSTLYEQYF. CDR3 nucleotide sequence: TGTGCCAGCAGTTTATCGGTATCGACCCTCTACGAGCAGTACTTC.